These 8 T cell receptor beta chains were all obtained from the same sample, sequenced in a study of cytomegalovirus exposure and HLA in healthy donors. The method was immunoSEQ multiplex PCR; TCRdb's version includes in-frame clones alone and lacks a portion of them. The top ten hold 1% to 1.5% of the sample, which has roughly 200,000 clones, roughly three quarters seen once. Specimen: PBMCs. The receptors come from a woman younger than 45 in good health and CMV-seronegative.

The CDR3 spells CANSCRYGYTF. The CDR3 DNA reads as TGTGCCAATAGTTGTCGGTATGGCTACACCTTC. The rearrangement uses TRBV6-5 and TRBJ1-2; D uncertain. The CDR3 has 11 amino acids. Germline lookup yields CDR1 MNHEY and CDR2 SVGAGI. The V and J ends lost 10 bases and 5 bases respectively, with 11 bases between them.

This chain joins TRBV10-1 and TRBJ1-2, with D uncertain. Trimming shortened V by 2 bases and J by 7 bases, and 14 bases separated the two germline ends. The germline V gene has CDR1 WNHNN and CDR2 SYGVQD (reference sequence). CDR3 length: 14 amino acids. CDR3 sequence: CASSESGRPLGYTF. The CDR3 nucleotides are TGCGCCAGCAGTGAGAGTGGCAGGCCACTTGGCTACACCTTC.

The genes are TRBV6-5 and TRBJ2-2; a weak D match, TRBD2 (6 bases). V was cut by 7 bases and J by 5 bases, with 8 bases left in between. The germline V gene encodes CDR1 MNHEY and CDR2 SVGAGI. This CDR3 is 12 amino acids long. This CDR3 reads CASTRGTGELFF. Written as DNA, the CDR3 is TGTGCCAGCACTCGGGGGACCGGGGAGCTGTTTTTT.

The CDR3 DNA reads as TGTGCCAGCAGCTCGGGTCGGTTACGAGAGCAGTACTTC. Protein sequence: CASSSGRLREQYF. The chain is built from TRBV7-3 and TRBJ2-7, with D hard to call. This CDR3 spans 13 amino acids. Trimming removed 4 bases at V and 7 bases at J, with 14 bases between. Germline CDR1 is SGHTA and CDR2 is FQGTGA.

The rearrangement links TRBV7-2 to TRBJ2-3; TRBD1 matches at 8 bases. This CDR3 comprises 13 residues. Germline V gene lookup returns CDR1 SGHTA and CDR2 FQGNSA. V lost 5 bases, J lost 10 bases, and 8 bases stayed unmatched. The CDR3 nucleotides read TGTGCCAGCAGCACCCGGACAGGGAGGCCGCAGTATTTT. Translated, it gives CASSTRTGRPQYF.

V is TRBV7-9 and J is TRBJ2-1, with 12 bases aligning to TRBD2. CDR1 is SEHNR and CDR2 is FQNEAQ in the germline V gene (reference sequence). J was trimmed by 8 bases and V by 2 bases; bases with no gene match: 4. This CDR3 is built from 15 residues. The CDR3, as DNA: TGTGCCAGCAGCTTAAGACTAGCGGGAGCCTATGAGCAGTTCTTC. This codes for CASSLRLAGAYEQFF.

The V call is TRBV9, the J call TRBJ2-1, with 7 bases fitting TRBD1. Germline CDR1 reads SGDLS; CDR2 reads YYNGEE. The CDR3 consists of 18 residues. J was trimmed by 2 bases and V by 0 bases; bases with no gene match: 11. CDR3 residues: CASSVVFGVQGPYNEQFF. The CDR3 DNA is TGTGCCAGCAGCGTAGTATTTGGGGTACAGGGGCCCTACAATGAGCAGTTCTTC.

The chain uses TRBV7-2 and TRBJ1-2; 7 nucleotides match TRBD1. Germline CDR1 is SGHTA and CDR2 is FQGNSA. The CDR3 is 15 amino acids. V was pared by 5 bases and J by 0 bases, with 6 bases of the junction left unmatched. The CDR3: CASSQWGQTNYGYTF. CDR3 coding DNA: TGTGCCAGCAGCCAGTGGGGACAGACTAACTATGGCTACACCTTC.